Listed below are T cell receptor beta chains from one sample, sequenced in a study of cytomegalovirus exposure and HLA in healthy donors. Sequencing was performed with immunoSEQ multiplex PCR; in TCRdb, only in-frame clones are kept and a portion is missing. The sample yields about 250,000 clones, about 90% seen once. The sample comprised PBMCs. These receptors all stem from a man aged 18 to 30 in good health and CMV-seropositive. Each CDR3 is given with its conserved first and last residue. The D gene is left open where the match is weak. Where a row states a size, it is once, few, many or the class of an expanded clone; other rows omit it.

D gene,clone size,J gene,CDR3 length,V gene,CDR3 DNA,CDR3 protein
TRBD2,.,TRBJ2-7,14,TRBV7-9,TGTGCCAGCAGCCCCACTAGCGTTACCTACGAGCAGTACTTC,CASSPTSVTYEQYF
TRBD1,.,TRBJ2-1,15,TRBV5-4,TGTGCCAGCAGCCCCCAGGGACAGGGGTACAATGAGCAGTTCTTC,CASSPQGQGYNEQFF
.,.,TRBJ1-5,15,TRBV7-6,TGTGCCAGCAGCCGTACAGGGAATGGCAATCAGCCCCAGCATTTT,CASSRTGNGNQPQHF
.,.,TRBJ2-5,15,TRBV14,TGTGCCAGCAGCCAAGGGTTAGGGGTTCGGGAGACCCAGTACTTC,CASSQGLGVRETQYF
.,.,TRBJ2-7,11,TRBV20-1,TGCAGTGCTAGAGACCGGGGGGAGCAGTACTTC,CSARDRGEQYF
.,.,TRBJ2-5,13,TRBV7-9,TGTGCCAGCAGTCAAGCCTTTCAAGAGACCCAGTACTTC,CASSQAFQETQYF
.,.,TRBJ2-1,12,TRBV5-4,TGTGCCAGCAGAACAGAATACAATGAGCAGTTCTTC,CASRTEYNEQFF
.,.,TRBJ2-7,13,TRBV5-4,TGTGCCAGCAGCCGCTCCCCATCCTACGAGCAGTACTTC,CASSRSPSYEQYF
.,.,TRBJ1-2,14,TRBV6-5,TGTGCCAGCAGTTACTCGTCGTCAGATTATGGCTACACCTTC,CASSYSSSDYGYTF
.,.,TRBJ1-2,14,TRBV18,TGTGCCAGCTCACAATCGGAGGAAAACTATGGCTACACCTTC,CASSQSEENYGYTF
TRBD1,many,TRBJ2-7,14,TRBV5-6,TGTGCCAGCACCGAACAGACAGGGGATGTCGAGCAGTACTTC,CASTEQTGDVEQYF
.,.,TRBJ1-1,14,TRBV2,TGTGCCAGCAGTGTCCTGGGGCCGAACACTGAAGCTTTCTTT,CASSVLGPNTEAFF
TRBD1,.,TRBJ1-5,15,TRBV19,TGTGCCAGTAGTATTCTTGGACAGGGTGGACAGCCCCAGCATTTT,CASSILGQGGQPQHF
TRBD2,.,TRBJ2-3,15,TRBV28,TGTGCCAGCTGGACTAGCGGGAGACGCACAGATACGCAGTATTTT,CASWTSGRRTDTQYF
.,.,TRBJ2-7,13,TRBV7-3,TGTGCCAGCAGCTTGACAGGAGCTTACGAGCAGTACTTC,CASSLTGAYEQYF
.,few,TRBJ1-2,14,TRBV7-9,TGTGCCAGCAGCCTATCGGAGGGGAGCAATGGCTACACCTTC,CASSLSEGSNGYTF
.,.,TRBJ2-7,11,TRBV14,TGTGCCAGCGGGACATTCTACGAGCAGTACTTC,CASGTFYEQYF
TRBD2,.,TRBJ2-1,16,TRBV7-8,TGTGCCAGCAGCTCGGAAACTAGCGGGAGACGGGATGAGCAGTTCTTC,CASSSETSGRRDEQFF
.,.,TRBJ1-2,12,TRBV6-4,TGTGCCAGCAGTGACGCTAGCTATGGCTACACCTTC,CASSDASYGYTF
TRBD1,.,TRBJ1-2,14,TRBV5-1,TGCGCCAGCAGCCTTGGACAGGGCTACGACGGCTACACCTTC,CASSLGQGYDGYTF
.,.,TRBJ2-7,14,TRBV28,TGTGCCAGCACCACGGACCCCCAAGAGGTGGAGCAGTACTTC,CASTTDPQEVEQYF
.,.,TRBJ1-2,14,TRBV6-6,TGTGCCAGCAGTTACTCTCGGGGAGATAATGGCTACACCTTC,CASSYSRGDNGYTF
.,.,TRBJ2-7,14,TRBV7-9,TGTGCCAGCAGCTCCGATCAATGGGACTACGAGCAGTACTTC,CASSSDQWDYEQYF
TRBD2,.,TRBJ2-1,22,TRBV27,TGTGCCAGCAGTTTAACCTTTGGAGGAACTAGCGGGAGAAGGCCCTTGAGCAATGAGCAGTTCTTC,CASSLTFGGTSGRRPLSNEQFF
.,once,TRBJ2-7,16,TRBV5-1,TGCGCCAGCAGCTTGACAACCGGGCCCGGGGTGTACGAGCAGTACTTC,CASSLTTGPGVYEQYF
.,.,TRBJ1-3,16,TRBV5-1,TGCGCCAGCAGCACGGGACGGACAAACTCTGGAAACACCATATATTTT,CASSTGRTNSGNTIYF
.,.,TRBJ1-1,12,TRBV19,TGTGCCAGTAGTTCGGGATTCGGTGAAGCTTTCTTT,CASSSGFGEAFF
.,.,TRBJ1-4,13,TRBV19,TGTGCCAGTAGTATCAGGTCGGGTGAAAAACTGTTTTTT,CASSIRSGEKLFF
.,.,TRBJ2-7,14,TRBV5-1,TGCGCCAGCAGCTTGGAAGGTACGGGCACTCGCCGGTACTTC,CASSLEGTGTRRYF
TRBD1,.,TRBJ2-1,15,TRBV6-1,TGTGCCAGCAGAACCGGGACAGGAGTTTACAATGAGCAGTTCTTC,CASRTGTGVYNEQFF
TRBD1,.,TRBJ2-7,15,TRBV6-6,TGTGCCAGCAGTTACCCGGACAGGGGGGTCCACGAGCAGTACTTC,CASSYPDRGVHEQYF
TRBD1,.,TRBJ1-2,15,TRBV29-1,TGCAGCGTGACAGGGATCTCGGGATCACGCTATGGCTACACCTTC,CSVTGISGSRYGYTF
.,.,TRBJ2-2,17,TRBV4-1,TGCGCCAGCAGGAATTTCGGGGGGACAGCGAACACCGGGGAGCTGTTTTTT,CASRNFGGTANTGELFF
TRBD2,.,TRBJ2-7,15,TRBV7-9,TGTGCCAGCAGCTCTCGTAGCGGGAATGCCTACGAGCAGTACTTC,CASSSRSGNAYEQYF
.,once,TRBJ1-2,13,TRBV15,TGTGCCACCAGCAGCGGGACATACTATGGCTACACCTTC,CATSSGTYYGYTF
.,.,TRBJ2-3,13,TRBV5-1,TGCGCCAGCAGCAAGGGCGTCACAGATACGCAGTATTTT,CASSKGVTDTQYF
.,.,TRBJ1-1,17,TRBV7-9,TGTGCCAGCAGCTCTTATAGGGGATTGCGCTTGAACACTGAAGCTTTCTTT,CASSSYRGLRLNTEAFF